The T cell receptor beta chain described here comes from a study of T cell responses to AZD1222 COVID-19 vaccine. Method: immunoSEQ multiplex PCR; TCRdb's copy keeps in-frame clones and lacks some. The table shows some 140,000 clones, with around 84% occurring only once. The germline V gene encodes CDR1 MNHEY and CDR2 SVGAGI. The CDR3 has 14 residues. The trim removed 5 bases at V and 6 bases at J, leaving 6 bases unmatched. The sequenced sample was peripheral blood, obtained on day 0 of AZD1222 vaccination. The rearrangement joins TRBV6-5 to TRBJ1-2; 10 bases align to TRBD1. This clonotype was sampled from an adult in good health. The CDR3 spells CASSRQGARDGYTF. The DNA for the CDR3 is TGTGCCAGCAGTCGACAGGGGGCTAGGGATGGCTACACCTTC.